These 17 T cell receptor beta chains came from one sample sequenced in a study of T cell responses to AZD1222 COVID-19 vaccine. The repertoire was sequenced with immunoSEQ multiplex PCR; TCRdb's copy has only in-frame clones and lacks some. The data show around 80,000 clones, more than 90% seen once. Here the sequenced sample was peripheral blood, taken on day 0 of AZD1222 vaccination. Every receptor here comes from an adult in good health.

This clone was seen a handful of times. The CDR3 reads CASSSSGQGNTEAFF. As DNA, the CDR3 is TGTGCCAGCAGCTCATCCGGACAGGGGAACACTGAAGCTTTCTTT. J is TRBJ1-1 and V is TRBV7-3, with 8 bases that match TRBD1. Germline CDR1 reads SGHTA; CDR2 reads FQGTGA. CDR3 length equals 15 residues. Trimming at V came to 4 bases and at J to 1 base, leaving 5 bases not matched to a gene. Based on the CDR3 plus reference TRBV7-3 and TRBJ1-1, the full variable domain is GAGVSQTPSNKVTEKGKYVELRCDPISGHTALYWYRQSLGQGPEFLIYFQGTGAADDSGLPNDRFFAVRPEGSVSTLKIQRTERGDSAVYLCASSSSGQGNTEAFFGQGTRLTVV.

This clone is a singleton in its sample. The chain recombines TRBV5-1 with TRBJ1-2; maybe TRBD1 (5 bases). The CDR3 consists of 15 residues. V gave up 0 bases and J gave up 4 bases, with 13 bases separating them. CDR1 SGHRS and CDR2 YFSETQ come from the germline V gene. The CDR3 DNA sequence: TGCGCCAGCAGCTTGGTAGCGGGGCAGTCCTATGGCTACACCTTC. It translates to CASSLVAGQSYGYTF. Using reference TRBV5-1 and TRBJ1-2 for the parts outside the CDR3, the full variable domain is KAGVTQTPRYLIKTRGQQVTLSCSPISGHRSVSWYQQTPGQGLQFLFEYFSETQRNKGNFPGRFSGRQFSNSRSEMNVSTLELGDSALYLCASSLVAGQSYGYTFGSGTRLTVV.

V and J are TRBV14 and TRBJ2-7; D gene uncertain. V gave up 3 bases and J gave up 7 bases, with 22 bases separating them. The CDR3 runs 16 residues. Germline V gives CDR1 SGHDN, CDR2 FVKESK. CDR3 nucleotides: TGTGCCAGCAGCCACTCAAGCCTATGGGCATTGGGGGAGCAGTACTTC. Protein product: CASSHSSLWALGEQYF.

This clone was detected only a few times. The chain employs TRBV10-3 and TRBJ1-2; 7 nucleotides line up with TRBD1. The length of the CDR3 is 18 residues. Germline CDR1 is ENHRY and CDR2 is SYGVKD. Trimming took 0 bases from V and 0 from J; bases not matched to a gene: 10. The CDR3 loop is CAISESTYRGQTNYGYTF. CDR3 nucleotide sequence: TGTGCCATCAGTGAGTCGACGTACAGGGGCCAGACTAACTATGGCTACACCTTC.

A single count supports this clone. The chain is built from TRBV28 and TRBJ2-1; 9 nucleotides match TRBD2. This CDR3 spans 17 amino acids. V was pared by 3 bases and J by 1 base, with 7 bases of the junction left unmatched. From germline, CDR1 is MDHEN and CDR2 SYDVKM. The CDR3 protein is CASSFTALAGSYNEQFF. The CDR3 DNA is TGTGCCAGCAGTTTCACCGCCCTAGCGGGGTCCTACAATGAGCAGTTCTTC.

The chain is built from TRBV7-3 and TRBJ1-1; possible D gene TRBD1, 5 bases. Trimming pared 6 bases from V and 2 bases from J, leaving 10 bases between. The CDR3 has 13 residues. CDR1 and CDR2 (germline): SGHTA, FQGTGA. The CDR3 DNA reads TGTGCCAGCAGTACACAGGTTAACACTGAAGCTTTCTTT. The encoded protein is CASSTQVNTEAFF.

CDR3 amino acids: CASSRDNGQPQHF. The CDR3 nucleotides are TGTGCCAGCAGCCGGGACAACGGCCAGCCCCAGCATTTT. J is TRBJ1-5 and V is TRBV2; D is perhaps TRBD1 (6 bases). The CDR3 runs to 13 residues. V was clipped by 6 bases and J by 7 bases, with 13 bases between them. CDR1 SNHLY and CDR2 FYNNEI come from the germline V gene.

The rearrangement uses TRBV27 and TRBJ2-7; 7 nucleotides match TRBD1. Trimming at V came to 2 bases and at J to 7 bases, leaving 8 bases not matched to a gene. This CDR3 spans 14 amino acids. Germline lookup yields CDR1 MNHEY and CDR2 SMNVEV (reference sequence). The CDR3 sequence: CASSLRDSLKEQYF. Written as DNA, the CDR3 is TGTGCCAGCAGTTTACGGGACAGTTTGAAGGAGCAGTACTTC.

The chain links TRBV7-2 to TRBJ2-7; 10 bases are a match to TRBD1. This CDR3 spans 14 amino acids. In germline, CDR1 is SGHTA, CDR2 FQGNSA. V was clipped by 2 bases and J by 6 bases; unmatched bases: 4. CDR3 sequence: CASSLIRTGGEQYF. The CDR3 nucleotides are TGTGCCAGCAGCTTAATAAGGACAGGGGGCGAGCAGTACTTC.

The chain joins TRBV7-2 to TRBJ1-5; no clear D gene. The V gene's germline CDR1 is SGHTA and CDR2 FQGNSA. V lost 2 bases and J 2 bases, leaving 10 bases between the germline ends. The CDR3 length is 15 residues. The CDR3 region is CASSLPGLGNQPQHF. The CDR3 nucleotides are TGTGCCAGCAGCTTACCGGGCCTGGGCAATCAGCCCCAGCATTTT.

The table lists this clone with a count of one. The chain joins TRBV9 to TRBJ2-3; perhaps TRBD1 as D (6 bases). Between the trimmed V and J ends, which lost 2 bases and 10 bases, there was a span of 20 bases. The germline V gene encodes CDR1 SGDLS and CDR2 YYNGEE. The CDR3 contains 15 residues. CDR3 protein: CASSVEWGPGLSQYF. The CDR3 coding sequence is TGTGCCAGCAGCGTCGAATGGGGGCCTGGTCTGTCGCAGTATTTT.

The rearrangement uses TRBV5-5 and TRBJ1-5, with 11 positions matching TRBD1. V dropped 4 bases and J dropped 4; count of bases not matched to a gene: 7. There are 16 residues in the CDR3. Germline CDR1 is SGHKS and CDR2 is YYEKEE (reference sequence). The CDR3 region has the DNA TGTGCCAGCAGCCCAGCCGGGACAGGGGGTAATCAGCCCCAGCATTTT. It specifies CASSPAGTGGNQPQHF.

This sequence joins TRBV3-1 (or the pseudogene TRBV3-2) and TRBJ1-2; possible D gene TRBD1, 6 bases. This CDR3 contains 14 residues. V was cut by 3 bases and J by 7 bases, with 15 bases left in between. In germline, CDR1 is LGHDT, CDR2 YNNKEL (reference sequence). CDR3 loop: CASSQDTGFRGYTF. CDR3 in DNA: TGTGCCAGCAGCCAGGATACAGGGTTTCGTGGCTACACCTTC.

This chain joins TRBV5-1 and TRBJ2-3; 12 bases line up with TRBD2. This CDR3 contains 18 residues. Trimming removed 2 bases from V and 2 bases from J; junction bases left unmatched: 9. Germline V gene lookup returns CDR1 SGHRS and CDR2 YFSETQ. The CDR3 protein is CASSLSRTSGEITDTQYF. The CDR3 DNA follows: TGCGCCAGCAGCTTATCCAGGACTAGCGGGGAGATCACAGATACGCAGTATTTT. The full variable domain, rest sourced from reference TRBV5-1 and TRBJ2-3, is KAGVTQTPRYLIKTRGQQVTLSCSPISGHRSVSWYQQTPGQGLQFLFEYFSETQRNKGNFPGRFSGRQFSNSRSEMNVSTLELGDSALYLCASSLSRTSGEITDTQYFGPGTRLTVL.

The chain is built from TRBV2 and TRBJ1-2; TRBD1 agrees at 8 bases. This CDR3 contains 13 residues. Germline V gene sequence: CDR1 SNHLY, CDR2 FYNNEI. The V gene end was trimmed by 6 bases and the J gene end by 5 bases; junction bases not matched to a gene: 5. CDR3 DNA sequence: TGTGCCAGCAGAGCGACAGGGGTTTATGGCTACACCTTC. Protein product: CASRATGVYGYTF.

On this clone: The same CDR3 arises from other DNA sequences in this sample as well. The chain is built from TRBV18 and TRBJ1-1; no clear D. CDR3 length: 14 amino acids. V lost 2 bases to trimming and J lost 0 bases, with 7 bases between them. Germline V gene data show CDR1 as KGHSH and CDR2 as LQKENI. For the CDR3, the DNA is TGTGCCAGCTCACCAACGGAAGTGAACACTGAAGCTTTCTTT. Protein product: CASSPTEVNTEAFF.

The rearrangement links TRBV7-9 to TRBJ2-5, with D tentatively TRBD2 (5 bases). Trimming left V 2 bases short and J 5 bases short, with 6 bases between. The CDR3 loop spans 12 amino acids. Germline CDR1 SEHNR, CDR2 FQNEAQ (reference sequence). DNA for the CDR3: TGTGCCAGCAGCTTAAGGGAGGAGACCCAGTACTTC. As protein: CASSLREETQYF.